What follows is one TCR beta chain and its context. Its antigen target is currently unknown. Base qualities were left out, and no much larger clone turns up one base away. The data belong to a study of cytotoxic CD8 clonotypes in ibrutinib-treated CLL (dated by TCRdb to the early 2020s). About the investigation overall: The cohort included roughly 15 treatment-naive and approximately twelve relapsed/refractory patients; some 18 were IGHV unmutated. Responses were partial in around 24 patients and complete in 2; after median approximately 69 months follow-up, about 15 stayed in remission and roughly twelve progressed. Response samples were taken after a median of roughly eleven months on treatment, ranging from about 6 to 40 months. Samples averaged about 260,000 productive templates and more than 85,000 productive rearrangements. Longitudinal samples were obtainable from about 30% of the roughly 86 participants in the trial. Cryopreserved peripheral blood mononuclear cells were collected before treatment, at response, and at either disease progression or sustained remission. Every sample from remission and from progressive disease was obtained while the patients were still on ibrutinib.

Sample time point, as interpreted from the label and publication: progressive disease on ibrutinib. For TCR beta library preparation, roughly 2 micrograms of genomic DNA was extracted from cryopreserved PBMCs. Longitudinal blood samples from CLL patients on ibrutinib monotherapy underwent high-throughput TCR beta sequencing. The patients were enrolled in a single-center, open-label phase 2 trial of ibrutinib monotherapy. Taken from cysteine to phenylalanine, the CDR3 has 16 residues. The sequence is cut down to CDR3 DNA, 48 bases in frame from base 1. V is clipped by 2 bases and J by 6 bases, and the sequence between their germline boundaries is 16 bases long. CDR1 and CDR2, per the germline V gene, are SGHTA and FQGNSA. What the authors observed across the whole study: At ibrutinib response clonality went up, during sustained remission it held steady, and at progression it dropped back toward baseline. Public clonotypes were rare and either shrank or stayed stable during treatment, and the rise in clonality at ibrutinib response reflected expansion of private clonotypes. Baseline clonality was found to be higher than that of age-matched healthy donors and was strongly correlated with circulating CD8+ T-cell counts. Sampling times were not matched between patients in sustained remission and patients whose disease was progressing, and lymph node repertoires were not examined.

The goal of deep resolution MiSeq sequencing was a depth between 1 in 1 million and 1 in 200,000 T cells, and coverage averaged 10x per clonotype. The immunoSEQ hsTCRB Kit was used to generate TCR beta libraries. The source study handled its data this way. The data were analyzed with ImmunoSEQ Analyzer and ImmunoSEQ Data Assistant, and V, D and J gene assignments followed IMGT definitions. Clonality, with values ranging from 0 to 1, was calculated as one minus the normalized Shannon entropy of productive rearrangement frequencies. Public clonotype analysis was restricted to overrepresented clonotypes comprising at least 0.05% of each patient's repertoire. Thirteen age-matched healthy donor repertoires from immuneACCESS were used as controls for clonality. In its TCRdb copy, this immuneACCESS table keeps in-frame sequences only and misses some clones. Where compared with another copy, unresolved V genes explain less than half of these, and the others have no known cause. From that table come the V and J calls and clone size; the DNA was used to work out D and trimming. This sample gives 150,000 to 200,000 clones in total; about 88% of them show up just once. Of the sample, roughly 3% is held by the ten largest clones.

Recombination linked TRBV7-2 to TRBJ2-2; D gene: possibly TRBD1, on 6 matching bases. This TCR derives from a human donor with chronic lymphocytic leukemia. The sample in question was PBMCs, obtained at disease progression, from a patient treated with ibrutinib. The sequenced DNA: TGTGCCAGCAGCTTAACAGGGACATACACCCCCGGGGAGCTGTTTTTT. The translation is CASSLTGTYTPGELFF.